Listed here are 18 T cell receptor beta chains from one sample, sequenced in a study of T cells in narcolepsy (dated by TCRdb to about 2018). The method was the immunoSEQ multiplex PCR assay. The immuneACCESS repertoire file appears here via TCRdb, limited to in-frame rearrangements. These files lack a portion of the clones; in checked studies, under half of the deficit traces to unresolved V genes, and the cause of the others is not known. Present in this sample are over 25,000 clones, around 81% of which were seen just once. The ten largest clones capture over 0.9% of the sample. The sequencing input was CD45RA- memory CD4+ T cells from PBMCs. In the paper's terms, the cell subset or site label means: memory T cells sorted ex vivo from peripheral blood. The origin of the receptors is a human donor with narcolepsy.

This clone has only a few counts. This chain connects TRBV16 to TRBJ2-1; D might be TRBD1 (6 bases). Germline values: CDR1 KGHSY, CDR2 FQNENV. The CDR3 totals 14 residues. Trimming left V 1 base short and J 6 bases short, with 10 bases between. The CDR3 nucleotides read TGTGCCAGCAGCCAATTGGCACAGGGCAATGAGCAGTTCTTC. Translation: CASSQLAQGNEQFF.

This clone was seen a handful of times. V gene TRBV9 combines with J gene TRBJ2-5, with 14 bases lining up with TRBD2. After removal of 3 bases from V and 2 bases from J, the junction contained 12 bases not matched to a gene. Germline CDR1 SGDLS, CDR2 YYNGEE. The CDR3 sequence is 19 residues long. The CDR3 spells CASSGGTSGGRTKQETQYF. CDR3 bases: TGTGCCAGCAGCGGCGGGACTAGCGGGGGCCGAACCAAACAAGAGACCCAGTACTTC. The full variable domain, its missing parts supplied by reference TRBV9 and TRBJ2-5, is DSGVTQTPKHLITATGQRVTLRCSPRSGDLSVYWYQQSLDQGLQFLIQYYNGEERAKGNILERFSAQQFPDLHSELNLSSLELGDSALYFCASSGGTSGGRTKQETQYFGPGTRLLVL.

The V gene is TRBV6-1, the J gene TRBJ1-6; D perhaps matches TRBD1 (5 bases). The V end was cut by 6 bases, the J end by 11 bases, with 14 bases between. The CDR3 has 13 amino acids. Germline lookup yields CDR1 MNHNS and CDR2 SASEGT. DNA of the CDR3: TGTGCCAGCAGGGGGGATGGGGCAGCACCCCTCCACTTT. Amino acids: CASRGDGAAPLHF.

The J gene is TRBJ2-5, the V gene TRBV5-4, with D possibly matching TRBD1 (5 bases). Trimming cost V 4 bases and J 2 bases, with 15 bases left between them. This CDR3 is 15 amino acids long. Germline values: CDR1 SGHNT, CDR2 YYREEE (reference sequence). The CDR3 sequence is CASSADTHPQETQYF. CDR3 nucleotides: TGTGCCAGCAGCGCGGACACCCACCCGCAAGAGACCCAGTACTTC.

V and J are TRBV18 and TRBJ2-3; D may be TRBD2 (5 bases). This CDR3 has 17 residues. CDR1 and CDR2 (germline): KGHSH, LQKENI. V was pared by 3 bases and J by 0 bases, with 16 bases between. In DNA form, the CDR3 reads TGTGCCAGCTCACCTAGCGCTGAACCTCCTAGCACAGATACGCAGTATTTT. Its protein is CASSPSAEPPSTDTQYF.

This chain links TRBV4-2 with TRBJ2-7; 10 positions match TRBD1. This CDR3 has 16 residues. From germline, CDR1 is LGHNA and CDR2 YNFKEQ. V shed 0 bases and J 5 bases; nucleotides not matched to a gene: 7. Here the CDR3 DNA reads TGTGCCAGCAGCCAAGAAAAGGGGGACAGGGGCAACGAGCAGTACTTC. It specifies CASSQEKGDRGNEQYF.

This clone came up a few times. The chain uses TRBV6-5 and TRBJ1-2; 8 nucleotides match TRBD1. Per germline, CDR1 MNHEY and CDR2 SVGAGI. The CDR3 covers 15 residues. V was clipped by 6 bases and J by 0 bases; unmatched bases: 6. The CDR3 DNA sequence: TGTGCCAGCAGCCGACAGGGGCGAACTAACTATGGCTACACCTTC. Protein sequence: CASSRQGRTNYGYTF.

This clone was recorded once. V gene TRBV11-3 combines with J gene TRBJ1-1; D may be TRBD1 (5 bases). This CDR3 has 13 amino acids. Germline CDR1 is SGHNT and CDR2 is YENEEA. V lost 5 bases and J 1 base, leaving 8 bases between the germline ends. This CDR3 reads CASSRQPNTEAFF. DNA of the CDR3: TGTGCCAGCAGCCGACAGCCGAACACTGAAGCTTTCTTT.

This clone was seen only once. The chain recombines TRBV18 with TRBJ1-4; the D gene is possibly TRBD1 (5 bases). The V end lost 3 bases, the J end lost 4 bases, and 18 bases lay between the germline ends. Germline-derived CDR1 and CDR2 are KGHSH and LQKENI. This CDR3 spans 17 amino acids. The CDR3 is CASSPLMGRDHNEKLFF. DNA for the CDR3: TGTGCCAGCTCACCCCTGATGGGCAGGGATCATAATGAAAAACTGTTTTTT.

The gene calls are TRBV19 and TRBJ1-4, with D unclear. CDR1 is LNHDA and CDR2 is SQIVND in the germline V gene (reference sequence). The CDR3 consists of 14 residues. V was pared by 1 base and J by 8 bases, with 11 bases between. The CDR3 sequence: CASSIGGVREKLFF. The CDR3 coding sequence is TGTGCCAGTAGTATAGGGGGAGTTCGAGAAAAACTGTTTTTT.

This sequence joins TRBV5-4 and TRBJ1-3; D is unresolved. This CDR3 is built from 14 residues. The V end was cut by 0 bases, the J end by 4 bases, with 8 bases between. The germline V gene has CDR1 SGHNT and CDR2 YYREEE (reference sequence). The CDR3 is CASSLDPAGNTIYF. The CDR3 DNA reads TGTGCCAGCAGCTTGGACCCAGCGGGAAACACCATATATTTT.

The genes are TRBV2 and TRBJ1-1; D not certain. Per germline, CDR1 SNHLY and CDR2 FYNNEI. The length of the CDR3 is 13 residues. V shed 7 bases and J shed 4 bases, with 13 bases lying between them. CDR3 residues: CASTADTRTEAFF. The CDR3 bases are TGTGCCAGCACCGCAGACACACGCACTGAAGCTTTCTTT.

The chain is built from TRBV11-2 and TRBJ2-1; possibly TRBD2 for D (6 bases). With 5 bases removed from V and 12 bases from J, the gap between germline ends came to 11 bases. Germline V gene data show CDR1 as SGHAT and CDR2 as FQNNGV. There are 11 residues in the CDR3. The CDR3 protein is CASSPGSGQFF. CDR3 sequence (DNA): TGTGCCAGCAGCCCCGGGAGTGGGCAGTTCTTC.

This chain joins TRBV18 and TRBJ2-7; 7 bases align to TRBD1. Germline values: CDR1 KGHSH, CDR2 LQKENI. This CDR3 spans 14 amino acids. V gave up 6 bases and J gave up 3 bases; unmatched junction bases: 8. The CDR3 DNA reads TGTGCCAGCTCGCCAGGGGGACAGCTCTACGAGCAGTACTTC. It translates to CASSPGGQLYEQYF.

J is TRBJ1-4 and V is TRBV4-3; TRBD1 agrees at 10 bases. Germline V gene lookup returns CDR1 LGHNA and CDR2 YSLEER. Germline trimming cut 1 base from V and 8 bases from J; bases unmatched to any gene: 1. CDR3 length: 14 amino acids. CDR3 DNA sequence: TGCGCCAGCAGCCAAGGGACAGGGGGGGAAAAACTGTTTTTT. It encodes CASSQGTGGEKLFF.

The chain joins TRBV19 to TRBJ1-1; 9 bases are a match to TRBD1. This CDR3 spans 15 amino acids. Germline assignment: CDR1 LNHDA and CDR2 SQIVND (reference sequence). Unmatched junction bases numbered 7, after V lost 4 bases and J lost 4 bases. CDR3 in amino acids: CASSNGGQGGTEAFF. The CDR3 DNA sequence: TGTGCCAGTAGTAACGGGGGACAGGGAGGCACTGAAGCTTTCTTT.

The rearrangement joins TRBV7-6 to TRBJ2-3, with D perhaps TRBD2 (6 bases). The CDR3 contains 15 residues. Trimming took off 5 bases at V and 1 base at J, with 13 bases between the two ends. Germline lookup yields CDR1 SGHVS and CDR2 FNYEAQ. The CDR3 sequence: CASSPRGGGTDTQYF. The CDR3 DNA reads TGTGCCAGCAGCCCCCGGGGCGGGGGCACAGATACGCAGTATTTT.

The chain couples TRBV9 to TRBJ2-4; D unclear. The CDR3 is made up of 13 amino acids. V lost 1 base, J lost 8 bases, and 10 bases lay in between. CDR1 and CDR2 (germline): SGDLS, YYNGEE. CDR3 in amino acids: CASSVSGGDIQYF. The CDR3 DNA is TGTGCCAGCAGCGTATCGGGTGGGGACATTCAGTACTTC.